The T cell receptor (beta chain) under discussion was sequenced for a study of T cells in Graves' hyperthyroidism and ophthalmopathy. Study conclusions and caveats: The model anticipated ophthalmopathy a median about six months pre-onset.

Investigators excluded patients with uncontrolled infection, other autoimmune disease, pregnancy or lactation. Clinical symptoms, serum thyroxine and TRAb, thyroid ultrasound and orbital computed tomography together formed the diagnostic basis. PBMCs were obtained from roughly 10 ml fresh peripheral blood. V gave up 6 bases and J gave up 10 bases; unmatched junction bases: 12. The CDR3 has 15 amino acids. In germline, CDR1 is MDHEN, CDR2 SYDVKM. There were TCR beta CDR3 regions amplified from RNA transcripts. Researchers ran a first-round RT-PCR on the TCR CDR3 using the HTBI primer set. One entry per CDR3 protein, called by TCRdb with MiXCR from the multiplex PCR reads. The sample lists about 360,000 distinct CDR3 sequences; less than 15% were seen once. This clonotype was observed a handful of times. Its antigen remains unidentified.

The chain has TRBV28 and TRBJ1-6; 7 bases agree with TRBD1. This sequence originates from a woman aged 18-35 years with Graves' hyperthyroidism. The sequenced sample consisted of blood. The chain's CDR3 is CASSFLGIGGSPLHF. The CDR3, as DNA: TGTGCCAGCAGCTTCCTTGGGATAGGGGGCTCACCCCTCCACTTT.